Following are 16 T cell receptor beta chains from one sample sequenced in a study of T cells expressing NK-cell markers (dated by TCRdb to between 2020 and 2021). Library generation was performed with 5' RACE. The data were produced on an Illumina HiSeq 2000. TCRdb reprocessed the reads and provides one entry for every CDR3 protein sequence; no DNA is given. This sample's listing comprises more than 400,000 distinct CDR3 sequences. The ten largest clones capture approximately 7% of the sample. Material for sequencing was blood T cells: a sorted CD56 or NKG2C T cell subset, CD4+ or CD8+ T cells, or bulk PBMC T cells (not recorded which). The receptor source for this set is a woman aged 18 to 75 in good health.

The V gene is TRBV5-1, the J gene TRBJ1-1; TCRdb designates TRBD1, a call that cannot be tested without DNA. This CDR3 contains 13 residues. Germline V gene data show CDR1 as SGHRS and CDR2 as YFSETQ. The CDR3 spells CASSPRGVTEAFF.

The rearrangement uses TRBV27 and TRBJ2-1; without DNA, the TCRdb call of TRBD1 cannot be checked. The CDR3 has 15 amino acids. Germline V gives CDR1 MNHEY, CDR2 SMNVEV (reference sequence). CDR3: CASRDRSLIGNEQFF.

The chain carries TRBV27 and TRBJ1-5. There are 13 residues in the CDR3. Germline CDR1 and CDR2: MNHEY and SMNVEV (reference sequence). Here the CDR3 reads CASVPSMGQPQHF.

This chain connects TRBV5-8 to TRBJ1-1. The CDR3 runs to 14 residues. Looked up from germline, CDR1 is SGHTS and CDR2 is YDEGEE. This chain's CDR3 is CASSDGLGNTEAFF.

The genes are TRBV28 and TRBJ2-7; the TRBD2 assignment by TCRdb is unverifiable without DNA. From germline, CDR1 is MDHEN and CDR2 SYDVKM. The CDR3 is made up of 16 amino acids. CDR3 in amino acids: CASSYLGSVNSYEQYF.

This rearrangement joins TRBV20-1 to TRBJ2-7; TCRdb's assignment of TRBD1 cannot be checked, as there is no DNA. CDR1 is DFQATT and CDR2 is SNEGSKA in the germline V gene (reference sequence). The CDR3 contains 15 residues. This CDR3 is CSARRVRDRGREQYF.

CDR3 protein: CASSLAQGGIEKLFF. V and J are TRBV5-6 and TRBJ1-4; lacking DNA, the TRBD1 call made by TCRdb goes unchecked. This CDR3 comprises 15 residues. In germline, CDR1 is SGHDT, CDR2 YYEEEE.

This rearrangement joins TRBV5-1 to TRBJ2-1; without DNA, the TCRdb call of TRBD2 cannot be checked. The germline gives CDR1 SGHRS, CDR2 YFSETQ. This CDR3 region has 15 residues. The CDR3 sequence: CASSEGLAGDNEQFF.

The chain uses TRBV15 and TRBJ1-2. Per the germline V gene, CDR1 is LNHNV and CDR2 is YYDKDF (reference sequence). This CDR3 contains 12 residues. CDR3 protein: CATSPENYGYTF.

The V gene is TRBV20-1, the J gene TRBJ2-1; TCRdb proposes TRBD2, but this gene call is untestable without DNA. The CDR3 consists of 14 residues. Germline CDR1 and CDR2: DFQATT and SNEGSKA (reference sequence). CDR3 in amino acids: CSAKGGGAYNEQFF.

This chain uses TRBV25-1 with TRBJ1-4. CDR1 is MGHDK and CDR2 is SYGVNS in the germline V gene. This CDR3 is built from 12 residues. The CDR3 spells CAAGIGNEKLFF. Looking up the rest from reference TRBV25-1 and TRBJ1-4 gives the full variable domain: EADIYQTPRYLVIGTGKKITLECSQTMGHDKMYWYQQDPGMELHLIHYSYGVNSTEKGDLSSESTVSRIRTEHFPLTLESARPSHTSQYLCAAGIGNEKLFFGSGTQLSVL.

The rearrangement uses TRBV12-3 or TRBV12-4 and TRBJ2-3. The CDR3 covers 12 residues. CDR3: CASSSGLGTQYF.

V usage is TRBV29-1 and J usage is TRBJ2-7; the TRBD1 assignment by TCRdb is unverifiable without DNA. The CDR3 length is 14 residues. Germline lookup yields CDR1 SQVTM and CDR2 ANQGSEA. CDR3: CSVSDGARSYEQYF.

The rearrangement links TRBV24-1 to TRBJ2-3; TCRdb's D call, TRBD1, is unchecked because there is no DNA. The CDR3 totals 16 residues. The germline V gene encodes CDR1 KGHDR and CDR2 SFDVKD. This chain's CDR3 is CATSDFGGGNTDTQYF.

The chain links TRBV20-1 to TRBJ2-5; absent DNA, TCRdb's TRBD1 call cannot be checked. Germline V gives CDR1 DFQATT, CDR2 SNEGSKA (reference sequence). The CDR3 runs to 15 residues. The chain's CDR3 is CSATSMTGPQETQYF.

The gene calls are TRBV6-2 or TRBV6-3 and TRBJ1-2. This CDR3 has 13 residues. From germline, CDR1 is MNHEY and CDR2 SVGEGT. The CDR3 is CASGYESTYGYTF.